This entry is about one TCR beta chain. It lacks a known antigen. No clone much larger than this one lies a single base away; base qualities are absent. Preparation of the library involved the immunoSEQ multiplex PCR assay. For the multiplex PCR, a mixture combining 60 forward primers for TCR Vbeta segments and 13 reverse primers for TCR Jbeta segments was used. A multiplex PCR assay on genomic DNA amplified the CDR3 region of rearranged TCR beta genes. The amplified TCR beta libraries were sequenced on the Illumina HiSeq System as 87-base-pair reads. The study's processing was this. A later analysis counted about 80 million unique TCR beta chains across the 666 repertoires, and 10 million to 11 million of these chains were shared by at least two donors. Raw reads were error-corrected and collapsed into unique sequences by a nearest-neighbor algorithm in which closely related sequences were merged to remove PCR and sequencing errors. V, D and J gene segments were assigned by aligning CDR3 sequences to IMGT reference sequences. Each retained sequence needed at least a six-nucleotide match to both a V gene segment and a J gene segment. A rearrangement counted as productive if the CDR3 had no stop codons and remained in frame with V and J, and every other rearrangement counted as non-productive. Following IMGT convention, CDR3 was defined as the stretch from the second conserved V-encoded cysteine up to the conserved J-encoded phenylalanine. The earlier analysis of some 600 of the donors excluded sequences that lacked an unambiguous match to a single V gene segment. In an earlier analysis of approximately 590 of the donors, a V segment was called functional when productive rearrangements were above 56.7%, and segregating when the standard deviation between donors exceeded 5%. To diagnose cytomegalovirus status from the catalog of TCR beta chain sequences, a statistical classification framework was built. In a later analysis, V and J genes were assigned by comparing TCR nucleotide sequences against IMGT/GENE-DB human TR gene sequences. Using the TCRdist pipeline, a later analysis assigned CDR3 sequences along with most-parsimonious VDJ recombination scenarios. A later analysis defined each TCR beta chain by its CDR3 amino acid sequence plus V-gene family, and excluded reads lacking a unique V-gene family. In a later analysis, several hundred highly shared, low-generation-probability nucleotide sequences were removed to address suspected cross-contamination and a sequencing artifact. A later analysis calculated a clonal expansion index for each public chain from normalized within-repertoire ranks of inferred template counts. Generation probabilities in a later analysis came from a VDJ recombination model fitted to out-of-frame rearrangements, and those results were checked against IGoR. A later analysis scored TCR-TCR, TCR-HLA and TCR-CMV co-occurrence with hypergeometric tests, applying a repertoire-size bias correction to TCR pairs. To estimate false discovery rates, a later analysis permuted the HLA or CMV assignments 20 times. In a later analysis, co-occurring TCRs were grouped using DBSCAN, and TCRdist sequence similarity was added for clustering within HLA-allele-positive subsets. Repertoires with fewer than 30,000 or more than 120,000 public chains, plus five repertoires with anomalous nucleotide sharing, were excluded from co-occurrence clustering. Imported from immuneACCESS, the table was reduced by TCRdb to in-frame sequences with V and J called. These copies leave out some clones; in studies compared against another copy, an unresolved V gene accounts for under half, and the cause of the remainder is not known. Clone size and the V and J calls come from that table; the DNA yielded D and trimming. In all, the sample holds approximately 110,000 clones, and under 90% of those were seen once. The top ten clonotypes cover roughly 2.5% of the sample.

The data were taken from a study of cytomegalovirus exposure and HLA in healthy donors (dated by TCRdb to the late 2010s). Some background on the complete study: According to an earlier analysis of 587 of the donors, some 180 million T cells yielded 90 million to 140 million unique TCR beta sequences and about 300 Gb of sequence data. Using immunosequencing, the study profiled T cell repertoires from about 650 subjects and related those repertoires to cytomegalovirus serostatus. An early release that covered roughly 600 HLA-typed donors contained approximately 300 gigabases of sequencing data and tens of millions of unique TCR sequences. An earlier analysis of nearly 600 of the donors applied high-throughput TCR beta sequencing to assess whether each TCR beta V gene segment acted as functional or pseudogenic. Every repertoire in the discovery cohort had been generated on one and the same sequencing platform. The study combined high-throughput TCR immunosequencing, statistical association of individual TCRs with disease status, and machine learning to predict cytomegalovirus infection status. The later analysis used no new phenotypic data to find candidate immune exposures, relying instead on TCR beta sequences and their occurrence across donors. Among about 360 genotyped donors of the cohort, an average of approximately 240,000 unique TCR beta nucleotide sequences were sequenced per donor, roughly 18% of them non-productive. Both class I and class II loci were covered by HLA typing, at four-digit resolution. The genetic ancestry cluster associated with self-reported Caucasian donors included approximately 85% of the roughly 400 genotyped donors. Besides the first cohort of about 730 subjects, a separate validation cohort made up of over 95 different subjects was used. Genome-wide SNP genotypes for about 55% of the roughly 670 donors were used in a later genetic analysis, which treated that subset as a discovery cohort. The aim of the study was to test whether cataloging public T cell receptors could identify signatures of past pathogen exposure. Typing coverage varied by locus: about 620-640 donors for A, B, C, DRB1 and DQB1; 500 to 550 for DQA1; approximately 570 for DPA1; about 450 for DPB1. In a later analysis, previously published TCR beta repertoires from 666 donors were re-analyzed and high-resolution HLA genotyping was added so that TCR occurrence patterns could be studied. Donor age, sex, ethnicity and CMV serostatus were compiled alongside the repertoire data. Because of strong linkage in the cohort, a few DR-DQ haplotypes were treated as single units for association and clustering.

General findings and caveats noted by the study authors: According to a later analysis, parvovirus B19, influenza, CMV and Epstein-Barr virus appeared linked to several top co-occurrence clusters. Cytomegalovirus status was reported to be diagnosed by the classifier with high specificity and sensitivity in both the original and validation cohorts. This cohort had only TCR beta chains sequenced, and the lack of alpha or paired-chain data limited which features could be detected. Strong co-occurrence of HLA alleles, especially DR and DQ, made assigning TCR associations to individual alleles difficult. Specific HLA alleles were associated with roughly 17,000 TCR beta sequences at a false discovery rate of 0.05 in a later analysis. In a later analysis, TCR association rates were found to vary across HLA loci, with the most associated TCRs seen for DRB1 alleles and the fewest for HLA-C alleles. In a later analysis, HLA-associated TCR beta chains were found to be more clonally expanded and to have lower generation probabilities than equally common non-associated chains. In a later genetic analysis, fewer N-insertions in productive TCRs were reported among donors in an Asian-associated ancestry cluster than the approximately 710-donor mean. Most CMV-associated TCR beta chains appeared to be HLA-restricted in a later analysis, and the HLA associations seemed to be driven largely by CMV exposure. A further reported finding was that TCR beta sequences accurately predicted the HLA-A and HLA-B alleles for most subjects in the first cohort. Most TCR sequences were observed very rarely across donors, whereas some public TCRs were present in many individuals. Because counts were too low, about 15 rarely observed V segments, including chromosome 9 orphons, were left out of the earlier analysis of 500 to 650 of the donors. The presence/absence analyses assumed that sequencing depth was roughly uniform across donors, and that assumption may not be true. In vitro tests confirmed that a few of the cytomegalovirus-associated TCR beta chains recognize cytomegalovirus antigens. According to the authors, the approach could potentially be generalized to other disease states and immunological phenotypes. The 87-base-pair reads could not distinguish some IMGT-functional V segments, including TRBV6-2 and TRBV6-3, so those segments were excluded. For the cohort, immune exposure information was limited to CMV serostatus. The study listed over 150 TCR beta chains as associated with cytomegalovirus. A cluster of highly shared sequence variants was judged likely to be a technical artifact of the sequencing pipeline. Broadly in line with IMGT annotations, most TCR beta V segments showed up in productive rearrangements about 87% or about 30% of the time in an earlier analysis of 450 to 600 of the donors. V-gene and J-gene trimming of TCR beta chains was associated with a missense DCLRE1C variant in a later genetic analysis, and the association was replicated in an independent cohort. HLA typing was unavailable for some donors at each locus, so association tests used only the typed subset. Linkage disequilibrium might explain the correlated functional status among segregating V segments, but an unknown experimental factor could not be excluded.

Looking up the germline V gene yields CDR1 KGHSH and CDR2 LQKENI. Trimming removed 2 bases from V and 3 bases from J; the gene matches leave 3 bases unexplained. Spanning cysteine to phenylalanine, the CDR3 consists of 14 amino acids. Just CDR3 DNA is preserved here, 42 bases in frame from base 1. In total, 666 healthy bone marrow donors made up the cohort. All cohort members were sampled while nominally healthy, although unrecorded immune exposures were likely present. The donor was CMV seronegative and was included in the group of a few hundred seronegative cohort members. Each donor provided a peripheral blood sample, and peripheral blood mononuclear cells were used for TCR beta sequencing. Genomic DNA extraction from the blood cell samples was performed with the Qiagen DNeasy Blood Extraction Kit.

The chain is encoded by TRBV18 joined to TRBJ1-2, and 7 junction bases match TRBD1. This receptor was taken from a woman under 30 in good health and CMV-seronegative. The sequencing sample was made of PBMCs. CDR3 sequence: CASSPTTGHYGYTF. The bases read TGTGCCAGCTCACCAACGACAGGGCACTATGGCTACACCTTC. Where the CDR3 stops, the reference TRBV18 and TRBJ1-2 genes take over; the full variable domain is NAGVMQNPRHLVRRRGQEARLRCSPMKGHSHVYWYRQLPEEGLKFMVYLQKENIIDESGMPKERFSAEFPKEGPSILRIQQVVRGDSAAYFCASSPTTGHYGYTFGSGTRLTVV.